The entry below describes one T cell receptor (beta chain). The assay was immunoSEQ multiplex PCR, and TCRdb's table has in-frame clones only and misses some. The data contain around 92,000 clones, less than 90% of them singletons. This entry belongs to a study of glioma-infiltrating T cells after dendritic cell vaccination. With 4 bases removed from V and 4 bases from J, the gap between germline ends came to 11 bases. CDR3 size: 13 residues. Germline CDR1 is SGHRS and CDR2 is YFSETQ. The time point: after dendritic cell vaccination, including at tumor progression/relapse. No glioblastoma patient carried an isocitrate dehydrogenase mutation.

The TCR was taken from a human donor with glioblastoma. Sequenced here: blood, sampled after dendritic cell vaccination. This chain connects TRBV5-1 to TRBJ1-2; D uncertain. The CDR3 DNA reads TGCGCCAGCAGCGCGGAGGATCGCTATGGCTACACCTTC. This sequence encodes CASSAEDRYGYTF.